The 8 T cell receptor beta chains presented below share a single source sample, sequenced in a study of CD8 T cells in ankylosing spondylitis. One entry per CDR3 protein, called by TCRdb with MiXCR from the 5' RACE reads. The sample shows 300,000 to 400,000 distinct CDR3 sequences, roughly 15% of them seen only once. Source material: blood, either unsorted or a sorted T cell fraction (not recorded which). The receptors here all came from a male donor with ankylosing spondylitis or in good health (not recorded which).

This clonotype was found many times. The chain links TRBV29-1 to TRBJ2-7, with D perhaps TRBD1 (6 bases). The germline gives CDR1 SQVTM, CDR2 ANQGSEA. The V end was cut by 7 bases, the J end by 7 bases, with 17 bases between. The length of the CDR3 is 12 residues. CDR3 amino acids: CSAKQGSGEQYF. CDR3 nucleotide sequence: TGCAGCGCCAAACAGGGTTCCGGGGAGCAGTACTTC.

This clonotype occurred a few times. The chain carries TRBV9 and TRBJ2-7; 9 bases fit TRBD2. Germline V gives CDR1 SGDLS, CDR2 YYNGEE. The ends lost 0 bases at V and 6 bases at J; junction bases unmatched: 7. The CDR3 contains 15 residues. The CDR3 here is CASSVGVSGSPEQYF. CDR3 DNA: TGTGCCAGCAGCGTAGGTGTTAGCGGGAGCCCCGAGCAGTACTTC.

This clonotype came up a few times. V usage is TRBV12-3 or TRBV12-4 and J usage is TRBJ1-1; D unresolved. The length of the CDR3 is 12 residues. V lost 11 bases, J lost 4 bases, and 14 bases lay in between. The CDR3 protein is CASNPSRTEAFF. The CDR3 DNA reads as TGTGCCTCCAACCCTTCGCGCACTGAAGCTTTCTTT.

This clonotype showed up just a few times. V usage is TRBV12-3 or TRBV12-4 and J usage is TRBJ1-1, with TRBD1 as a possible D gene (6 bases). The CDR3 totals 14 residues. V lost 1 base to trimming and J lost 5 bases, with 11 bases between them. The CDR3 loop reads CASSLEWQGTEAFF. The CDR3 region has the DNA TGTGCCAGCAGTTTAGAATGGCAGGGGACTGAAGCTTTCTTT.

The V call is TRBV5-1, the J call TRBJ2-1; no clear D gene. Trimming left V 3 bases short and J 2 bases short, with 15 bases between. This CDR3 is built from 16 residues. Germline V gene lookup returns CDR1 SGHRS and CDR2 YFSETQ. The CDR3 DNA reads TGCGCCAGCAGCTCGGAACGGATAAGGACCTACAATGAGCAGTTCTTC. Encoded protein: CASSSERIRTYNEQFF.

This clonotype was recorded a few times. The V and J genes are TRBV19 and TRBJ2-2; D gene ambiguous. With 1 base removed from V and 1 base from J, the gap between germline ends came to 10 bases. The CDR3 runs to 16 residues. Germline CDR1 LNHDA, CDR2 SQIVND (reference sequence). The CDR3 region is CASSIARGMNTGELFF. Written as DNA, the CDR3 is TGTGCCAGTAGTATAGCTCGCGGAATGAACACCGGGGAGCTGTTTTTT. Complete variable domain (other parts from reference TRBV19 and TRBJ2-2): DGGITQSPKYLFRKEGQNVTLSCEQNLNHDAMYWYRQDPGQGLRLIYYSQIVNDFQKGDIAEGYSVSREKKESFPLTVTSAQKNPTAFYLCASSIARGMNTGELFFGEGSRLTVL.

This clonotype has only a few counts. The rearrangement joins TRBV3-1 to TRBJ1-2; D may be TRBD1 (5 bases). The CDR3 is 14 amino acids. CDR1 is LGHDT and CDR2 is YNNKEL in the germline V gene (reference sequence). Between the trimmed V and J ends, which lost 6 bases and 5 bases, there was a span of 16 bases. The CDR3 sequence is CASRPTGTAYGYTF. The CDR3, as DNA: TGTGCCAGCAGACCTACCGGGACCGCTTATGGCTACACCTTC.

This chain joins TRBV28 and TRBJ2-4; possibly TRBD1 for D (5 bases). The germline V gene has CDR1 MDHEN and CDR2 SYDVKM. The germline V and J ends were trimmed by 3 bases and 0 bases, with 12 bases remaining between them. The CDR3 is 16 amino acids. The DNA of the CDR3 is TGTGCCAGCAGTTTTGGAGACAGACTAGCCAAAAACATTCAGTACTTC. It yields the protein CASSFGDRLAKNIQYF.